This T cell receptor (beta chain) was retrieved from a study of a mutant IDH1 vaccine in newly diagnosed glioma. As for the study in general: The sex distribution of treated patients was about 62% male and around 40% female, with a mean age of roughly 40 years. Patients had received radiotherapy, temozolomide, or both previously, most receiving both.

Some clones are missing from TCRdb's copy, which holds only in-frame ones; the method was immunoSEQ multiplex PCR. The sample includes 45,000 to 55,000 clones, roughly three quarters of them seen just once. A word on this clone: What it binds is unknown.

General observations from the study: Of all patients, under 95% showed vaccine-induced immune responses.

Regarding time point: week 35, safety follow-up. Every vaccination contained 300 ug of the mutant IDH1 20-mer peptide and was paired with topical imiquimod. V gave up 2 bases and J gave up 0 bases, with 16 bases separating them. The germline CDR1 and CDR2 sequences are SGHRS and YFSETQ. This CDR3 has 17 residues. The chain is built from TRBV5-1 and TRBJ2-3; D may be TRBD2 (6 bases). This sample comprised PBMCs, obtained from a glioma patient whose treatment included an IDH1 peptide vaccine. The receptor was derived from a man aged 40-49 years with glioma. The CDR3 bases are TGCGCCAGCAGCTTTGGAGGGACTGGTTCTAGCACAGATACGCAGTATTTT. Its protein is CASSFGGTGSSTDTQYF.